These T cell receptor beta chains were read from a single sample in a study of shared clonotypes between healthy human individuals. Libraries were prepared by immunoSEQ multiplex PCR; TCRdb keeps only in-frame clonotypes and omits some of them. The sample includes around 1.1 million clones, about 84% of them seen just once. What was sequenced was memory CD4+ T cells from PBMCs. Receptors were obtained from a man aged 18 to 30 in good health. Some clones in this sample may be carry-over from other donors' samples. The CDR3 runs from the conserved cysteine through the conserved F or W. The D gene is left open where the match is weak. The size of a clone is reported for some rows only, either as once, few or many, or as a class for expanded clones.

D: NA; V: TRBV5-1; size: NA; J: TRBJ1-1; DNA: TGCGCCAGCAGCTTGACCGGGGATAACACTGAAGCTTTCTTT; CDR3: CASSLTGDNTEAFF
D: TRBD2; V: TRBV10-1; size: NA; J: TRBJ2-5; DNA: TGCGCCAGCAGCAGGGAGGGAGAGACCCAGTACTTC; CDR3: CASSREGETQYF
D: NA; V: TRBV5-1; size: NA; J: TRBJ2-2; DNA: TGCGCCAGCAGCTTGGACCCGAACACCGGGGAGCTGTTTTTT; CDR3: CASSLDPNTGELFF
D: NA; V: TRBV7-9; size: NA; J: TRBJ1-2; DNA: TGTGCCAGCAGCTTAGAGGGGCAGGGCTATGGCTACACCTTC; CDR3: CASSLEGQGYGYTF
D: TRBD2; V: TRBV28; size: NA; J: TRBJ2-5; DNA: TGTGCCAGCATCTTCGGCGGGGGGTTATGGGAGACCCAGTACTTC; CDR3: CASIFGGGLWETQYF
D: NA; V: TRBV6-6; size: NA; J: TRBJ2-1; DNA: TGTGCCAGCAGTTACTCAAGTCCGAATGAGCAGTTCTTC; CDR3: CASSYSSPNEQFF
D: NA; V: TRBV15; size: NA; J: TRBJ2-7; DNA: TGTGCCACCAGCAAGGGGGGCTCCTACGAGCAGTACTTC; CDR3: CATSKGGSYEQYF
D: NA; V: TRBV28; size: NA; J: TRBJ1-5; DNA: TGTGCCAGCTATAGGCCCGGGGGTCAGCCCCAGCATTTT; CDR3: CASYRPGGQPQHF
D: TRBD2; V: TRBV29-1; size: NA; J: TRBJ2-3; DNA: TGCAGCGTTGCGTACCCCGTCCTAACTAGCGGGAGAACAGATACGCAGTATTTT; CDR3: CSVAYPVLTSGRTDTQYF
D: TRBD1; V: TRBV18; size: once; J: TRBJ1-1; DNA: TGTGCCAGCTCACTCAGCCGGGACAGGGGTGGGGGCACTGAAGCTTTCTTT; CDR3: CASSLSRDRGGGTEAFF
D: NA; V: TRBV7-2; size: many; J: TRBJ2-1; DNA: TGTGCCAGCAGCTTTTCTGGCGGGAAGGGGTCCTACAATGAGCAGTTCTTC; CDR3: CASSFSGGKGSYNEQFF
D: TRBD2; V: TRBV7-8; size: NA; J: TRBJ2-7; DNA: TGTGCCAGCAGCCCCCCCCAACTAGCGGGAAGCTACGAGCAGTACTTC; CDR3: CASSPPQLAGSYEQYF
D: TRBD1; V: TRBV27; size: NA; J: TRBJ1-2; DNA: TGTGCCAGCAGTCCAGGGGACAGGGTCTATGGCTACACCTTC; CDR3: CASSPGDRVYGYTF
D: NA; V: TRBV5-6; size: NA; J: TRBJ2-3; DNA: TGTGCCAGCAGCCCGCGGGGGCTAAGCACAGATACGCAGTATTTT; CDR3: CASSPRGLSTDTQYF
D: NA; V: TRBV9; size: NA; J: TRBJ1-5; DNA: TGTGCCAGCAGCCCAAGGGTCGGGGGTGATCAGCCCCAGCATTTT; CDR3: CASSPRVGGDQPQHF
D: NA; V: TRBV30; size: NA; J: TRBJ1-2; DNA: TGTGCCTGGAGTCCGACAGGTTTCGGCGGCTACACCTTC; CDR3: CAWSPTGFGGYTF
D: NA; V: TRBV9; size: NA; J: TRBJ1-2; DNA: TGTGCCAGCAGCGCAGGGGTTACCGGTGGCTACACCTTC; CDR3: CASSAGVTGGYTF
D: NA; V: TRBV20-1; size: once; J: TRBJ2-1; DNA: TGCAGTGCCCTTGGGAATGAGCAGTTCTTC; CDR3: CSALGNEQFF
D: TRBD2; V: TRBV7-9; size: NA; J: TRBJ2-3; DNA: TGTGCCAGCAGCCAACGGGTGACTAGCGGTTCAGATACGCAGTATTTT; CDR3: CASSQRVTSGSDTQYF
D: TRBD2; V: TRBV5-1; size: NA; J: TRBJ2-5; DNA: TGCGCCAGCAGCCGGCTAGCGGGAGTGATGGGGGAGACCCAGTACTTC; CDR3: CASSRLAGVMGETQYF
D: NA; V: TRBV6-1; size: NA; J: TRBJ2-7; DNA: TGTGCCAGCAGTCAGGCGGGGACCAACTACGAGCAGTACTTC; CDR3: CASSQAGTNYEQYF
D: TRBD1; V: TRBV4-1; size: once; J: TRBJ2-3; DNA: TGCGCCAGCAGCCTAACCGCGGGACAGGGGACAGATACGCAGTATTTT; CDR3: CASSLTAGQGTDTQYF
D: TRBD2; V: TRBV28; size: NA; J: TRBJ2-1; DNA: TGTGCCAGCAGGGCGGGAGGGCCCAATGAGCAGTTCTTC; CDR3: CASRAGGPNEQFF
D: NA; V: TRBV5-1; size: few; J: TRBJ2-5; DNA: TGCGCCAGCAGCCTGCCCCGGGGAAAAGAGACCCAGTACTTC; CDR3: CASSLPRGKETQYF
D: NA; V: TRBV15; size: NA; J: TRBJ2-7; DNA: TGTGCCACCAGCAGAGACAGGGTTCTCTACGAGCAGTACTTC; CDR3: CATSRDRVLYEQYF
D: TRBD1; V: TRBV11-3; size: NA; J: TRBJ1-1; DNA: TGTGCCAGCAGCCGGGACAGGGCGGGCACTGAAGCTTTCTTT; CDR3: CASSRDRAGTEAFF
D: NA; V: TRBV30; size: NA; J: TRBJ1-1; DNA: TGTGCCTGGGTGATGAACACTGAAGCTTTCTTT; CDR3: CAWVMNTEAFF
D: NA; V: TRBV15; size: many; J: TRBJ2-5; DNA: TGTGCCACCAGCAGCGGGGGAGAGACCCAGTACTTC; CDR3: CATSSGGETQYF
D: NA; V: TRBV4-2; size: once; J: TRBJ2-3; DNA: TGTGCCAGCAGTCCTCGACTAGCTGGGGGCGATACGCAGTATTTT; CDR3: CASSPRLAGGDTQYF
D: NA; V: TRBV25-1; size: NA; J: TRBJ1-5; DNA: TGTGCCAGCAAGGGGAATCAGCCCCAGCATTTT; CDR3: CASKGNQPQHF
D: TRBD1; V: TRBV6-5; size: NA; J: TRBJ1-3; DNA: TGTGCCAGCAGTGGAGACAGGGTGGCTGGAAACACCATATATTTT; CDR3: CASSGDRVAGNTIYF
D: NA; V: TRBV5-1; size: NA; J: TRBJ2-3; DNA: TGCGCCAGCAGCGACCCTTCCGGGGCCCCAGATACGCAGTATTTT; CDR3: CASSDPSGAPDTQYF
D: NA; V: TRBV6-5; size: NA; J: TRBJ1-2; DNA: TGTGCCAGCAGTTACTCGGTACAGGCGGGAGGCTACACCTTC; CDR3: CASSYSVQAGGYTF
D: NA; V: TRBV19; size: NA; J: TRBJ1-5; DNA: TGTGCCAGTAGTTCAGACAGCCACTATAGCAATCAGCCCCAGCATTTT; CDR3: CASSSDSHYSNQPQHF
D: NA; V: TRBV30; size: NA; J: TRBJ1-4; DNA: TGTGCCTGGAGTGCCAGGGTGGGTGAAAAACTGTTTTTT; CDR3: CAWSARVGEKLFF
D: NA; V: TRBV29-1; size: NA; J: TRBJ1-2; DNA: TGCAGCGTTCATCACGGGGGCATAGGATATGGCTACACCTTC; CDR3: CSVHHGGIGYGYTF
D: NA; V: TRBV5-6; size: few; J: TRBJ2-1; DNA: TGTGCCAGCAGCTCCTGGACACTCGACAACAATGAGCAGTTCTTC; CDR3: CASSSWTLDNNEQFF
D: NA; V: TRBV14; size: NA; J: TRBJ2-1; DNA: TGTGCCAGCAGCCAATTTAGGGCCTCAACTTACAATGAGCAGTTCTTC; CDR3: CASSQFRASTYNEQFF
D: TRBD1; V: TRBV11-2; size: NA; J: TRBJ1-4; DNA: TGTGCCAGCAGCTCTATACAGGGGTGGGAAAAACTGTTTTTT; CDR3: CASSSIQGWEKLFF
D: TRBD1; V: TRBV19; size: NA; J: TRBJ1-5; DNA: TGTGCCAGTAGCCCGACCGGGACAGGGGGCGGTCAGCCCCAGCATTTT; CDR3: CASSPTGTGGGQPQHF